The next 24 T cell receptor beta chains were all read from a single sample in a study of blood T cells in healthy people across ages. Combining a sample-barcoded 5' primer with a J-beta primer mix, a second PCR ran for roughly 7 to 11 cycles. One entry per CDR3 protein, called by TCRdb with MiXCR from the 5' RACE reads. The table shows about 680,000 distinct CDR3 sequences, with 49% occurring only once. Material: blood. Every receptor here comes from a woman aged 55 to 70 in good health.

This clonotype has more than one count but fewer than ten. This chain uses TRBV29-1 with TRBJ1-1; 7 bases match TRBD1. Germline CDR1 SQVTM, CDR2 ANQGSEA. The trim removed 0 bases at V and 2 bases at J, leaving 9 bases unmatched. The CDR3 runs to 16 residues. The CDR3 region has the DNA TGCAGCGTTGAAGATTGGTCAAGGGGGCGCAACACTGAAGCTTTCTTT. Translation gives CSVEDWSRGRNTEAFF.

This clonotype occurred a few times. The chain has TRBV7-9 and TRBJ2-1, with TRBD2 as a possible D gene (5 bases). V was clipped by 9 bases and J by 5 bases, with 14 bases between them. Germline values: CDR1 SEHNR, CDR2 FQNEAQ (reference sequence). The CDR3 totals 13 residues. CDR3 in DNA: TGTGCCAGAGGTGGCGGGCGCGACAATGAGCAGTTCTTC. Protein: CARGGGRDNEQFF.

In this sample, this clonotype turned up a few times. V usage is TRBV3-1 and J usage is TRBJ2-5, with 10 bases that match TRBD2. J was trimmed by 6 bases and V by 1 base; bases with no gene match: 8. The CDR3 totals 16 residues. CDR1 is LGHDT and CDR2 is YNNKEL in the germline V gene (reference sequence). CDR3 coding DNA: TGTGCCAGCAGCCAAGGGCTAGCGGGAGATAGAAAGACCCAGTACTTC. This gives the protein CASSQGLAGDRKTQYF.

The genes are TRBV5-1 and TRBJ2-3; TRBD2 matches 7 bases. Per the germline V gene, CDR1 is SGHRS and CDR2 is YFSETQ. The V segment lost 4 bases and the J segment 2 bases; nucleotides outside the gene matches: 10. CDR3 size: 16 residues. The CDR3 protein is CASSGSLAGFTDTQYF. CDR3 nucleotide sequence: TGCGCCAGCAGCGGGTCTTTAGCGGGCTTCACAGATACGCAGTATTTT.

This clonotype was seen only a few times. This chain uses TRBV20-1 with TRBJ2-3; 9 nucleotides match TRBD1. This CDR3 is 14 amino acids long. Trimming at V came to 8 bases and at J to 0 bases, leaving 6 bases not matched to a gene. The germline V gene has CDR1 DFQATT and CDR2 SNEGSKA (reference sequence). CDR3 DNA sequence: TGCAGTCATTTGGGGACAGGGAGCACAGATACGCAGTATTTT. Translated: CSHLGTGSTDTQYF.

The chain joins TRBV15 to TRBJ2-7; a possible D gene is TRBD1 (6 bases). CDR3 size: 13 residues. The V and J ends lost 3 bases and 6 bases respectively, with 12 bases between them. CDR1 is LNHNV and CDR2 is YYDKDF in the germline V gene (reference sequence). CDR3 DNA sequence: TGTGCCACCAGCAGTGTCCCAGGGGTCGAGCAGTACTTC. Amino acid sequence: CATSSVPGVEQYF.

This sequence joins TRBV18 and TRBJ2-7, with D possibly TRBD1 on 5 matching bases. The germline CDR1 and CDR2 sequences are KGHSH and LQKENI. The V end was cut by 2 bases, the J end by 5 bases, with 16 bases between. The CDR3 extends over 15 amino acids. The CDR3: CASSPVAEQGDEQYF. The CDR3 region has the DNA TGTGCCAGCTCACCAGTCGCGGAGCAAGGGGACGAGCAGTACTTC.

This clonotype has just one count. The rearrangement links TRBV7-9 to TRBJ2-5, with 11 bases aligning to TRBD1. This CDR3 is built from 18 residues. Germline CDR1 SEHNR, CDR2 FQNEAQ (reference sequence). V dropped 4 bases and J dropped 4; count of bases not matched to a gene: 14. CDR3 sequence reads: CASSSSPPGTGGSETQYF. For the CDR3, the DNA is TGTGCCAGCAGCTCCTCCCCTCCCGGGACAGGGGGGTCAGAGACCCAGTACTTC. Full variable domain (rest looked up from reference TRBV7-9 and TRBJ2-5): DTGVSQNPRHKITKRGQNVTFRCDPISEHNRLYWYRQTLGQGPEFLTYFQNEAQLEKSRLLSDRFSAERPKGSFSTLEIQRTEQGDSAMYLCASSSSPPGTGGSETQYFGPGTRLLVL.

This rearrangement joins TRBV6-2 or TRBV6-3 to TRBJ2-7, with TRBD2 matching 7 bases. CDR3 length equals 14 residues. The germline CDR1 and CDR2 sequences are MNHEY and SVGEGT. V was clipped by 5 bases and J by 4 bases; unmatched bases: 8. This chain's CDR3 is CASSKLAKTYEQYF. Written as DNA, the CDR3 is TGTGCCAGCAGTAAACTAGCGAAAACGTACGAGCAGTACTTC.

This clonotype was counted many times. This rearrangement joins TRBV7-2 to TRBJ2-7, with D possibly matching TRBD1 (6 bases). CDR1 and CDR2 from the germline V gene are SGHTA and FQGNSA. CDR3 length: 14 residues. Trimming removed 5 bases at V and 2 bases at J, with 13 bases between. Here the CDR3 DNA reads TGTGCCAGCAGCCCGGACAGCGCAACCTACGAGCAGTACTTC. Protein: CASSPDSATYEQYF. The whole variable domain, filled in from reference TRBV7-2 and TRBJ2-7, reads GAGVSQSPSNKVTEKGKDVELRCDPISGHTALYWYRQSLGQGLEFLIYFQGNSAPDKSGLPSDRFSAERTGGSVSTLTIQRTQQEDSAVYLCASSPDSATYEQYFGPGTRLTVT.

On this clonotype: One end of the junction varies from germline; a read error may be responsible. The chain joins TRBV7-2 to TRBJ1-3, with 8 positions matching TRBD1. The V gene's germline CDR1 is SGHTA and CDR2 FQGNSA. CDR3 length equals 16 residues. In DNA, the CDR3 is TGTGCCAGCAGCTGGGACAGGATGAGCTCTGGAACCACCATATATTTT. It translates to CASSWDRMSSGTTIYF.

CDR3 sequence: CASSPGQKNTEAFF. For the CDR3, the DNA is TGTGCCAGCTCACCGGGACAGAAGAACACTGAAGCTTTCTTT. This chain links TRBV18 with TRBJ1-1; 7 bases match TRBD1. The germline CDR1 and CDR2 sequences are KGHSH and LQKENI. The V and J ends lost 3 bases and 1 base, in that order; junction bases with no gene match: 2. The CDR3 consists of 14 residues.

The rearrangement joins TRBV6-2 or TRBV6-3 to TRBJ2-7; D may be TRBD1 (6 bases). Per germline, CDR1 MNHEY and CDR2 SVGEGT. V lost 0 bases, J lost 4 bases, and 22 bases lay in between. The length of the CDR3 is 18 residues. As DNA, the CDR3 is TGTGCCAGCAGTTACTCCTTAGACAGGACAACTTATTTATACGAGCAGTACTTC. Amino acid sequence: CASSYSLDRTTYLYEQYF.

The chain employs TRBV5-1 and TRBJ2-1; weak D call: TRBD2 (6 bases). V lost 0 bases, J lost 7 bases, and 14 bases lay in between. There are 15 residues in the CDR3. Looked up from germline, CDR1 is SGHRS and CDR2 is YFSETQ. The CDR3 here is CASSLVVAEGNEQFF. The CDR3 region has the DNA TGCGCCAGCAGCTTGGTTGTAGCGGAGGGGAATGAGCAGTTCTTC.

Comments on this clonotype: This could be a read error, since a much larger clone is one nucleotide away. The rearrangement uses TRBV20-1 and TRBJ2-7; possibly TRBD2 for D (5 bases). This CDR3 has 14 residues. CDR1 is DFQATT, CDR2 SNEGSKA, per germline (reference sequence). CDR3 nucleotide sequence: TGCAGTACTAGAGATAGGTCCAACTCCTACGAGCAGTACTTC. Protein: CSTRDRSNSYEQYF.

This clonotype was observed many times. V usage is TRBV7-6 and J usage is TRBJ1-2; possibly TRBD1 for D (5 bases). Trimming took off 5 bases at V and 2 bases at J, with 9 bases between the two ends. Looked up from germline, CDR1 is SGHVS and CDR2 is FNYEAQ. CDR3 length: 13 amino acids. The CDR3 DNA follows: TGTGCCAGCAGCAAGACAGAAAACTATGGCTACACCTTC. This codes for CASSKTENYGYTF.

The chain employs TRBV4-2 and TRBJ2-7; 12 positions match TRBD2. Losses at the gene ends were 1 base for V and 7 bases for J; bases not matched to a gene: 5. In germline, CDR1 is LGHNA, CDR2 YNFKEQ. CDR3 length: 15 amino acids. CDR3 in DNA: TGTGCCAGCAGCCAAGGACTAGCGGGAGTATCGGAGCAGTACTTC. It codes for CASSQGLAGVSEQYF.

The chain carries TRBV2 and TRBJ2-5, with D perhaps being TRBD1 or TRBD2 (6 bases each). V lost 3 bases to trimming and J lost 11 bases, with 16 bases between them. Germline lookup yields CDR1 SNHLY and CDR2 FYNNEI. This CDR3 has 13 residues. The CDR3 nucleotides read TGTGCCAGCAGTGAGCAGGGGAGGAATGAGCAGTACTTC. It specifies CASSEQGRNEQYF.

Written as DNA, the CDR3 is TGTGCCAGCAGCACTAGCGGGATAAGGGACAATGAGCAGTTCTTC. As protein: CASSTSGIRDNEQFF. The gene calls are TRBV11-1 and TRBJ2-1; TRBD2 agrees at 10 bases. CDR3 length equals 15 residues. The V and J ends lost 5 bases and 5 bases, in that order; junction bases with no gene match: 6. Germline CDR1 reads SGHAT; CDR2 reads FQDESV (reference sequence).

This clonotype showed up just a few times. As DNA, the CDR3 is TGTGCCAGCAGCCCCATGCCGGCAGCGAACACCGGGGAGCTGTTTTTT. Amino acid sequence: CASSPMPAANTGELFF. This rearrangement joins TRBV7-3 to TRBJ2-2, with D uncertain. The germline gives CDR1 SGHTA, CDR2 FQGTGA. The ends were cut back, 5 bases at V and 0 bases at J, with 13 bases in the middle. This CDR3 is 16 amino acids long.

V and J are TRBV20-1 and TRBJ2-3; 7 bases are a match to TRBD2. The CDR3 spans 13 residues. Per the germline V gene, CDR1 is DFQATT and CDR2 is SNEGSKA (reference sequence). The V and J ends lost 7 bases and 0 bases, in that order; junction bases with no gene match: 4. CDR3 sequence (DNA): TGCAGTGGGGAGGGCGGGAGCACAGATACGCAGTATTTT. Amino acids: CSGEGGSTDTQYF.

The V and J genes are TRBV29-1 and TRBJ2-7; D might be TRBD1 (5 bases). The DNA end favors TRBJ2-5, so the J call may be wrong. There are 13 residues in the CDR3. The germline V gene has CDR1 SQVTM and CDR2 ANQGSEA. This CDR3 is CSVQVGARETQYF. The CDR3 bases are TGCAGCGTTCAAGTAGGGGCAAGGGAGACCCAGTACTTC.

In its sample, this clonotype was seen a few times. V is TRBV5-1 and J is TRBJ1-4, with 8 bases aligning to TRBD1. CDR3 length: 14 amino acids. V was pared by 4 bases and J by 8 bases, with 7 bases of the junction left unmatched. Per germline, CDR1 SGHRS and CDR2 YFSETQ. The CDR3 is CASSMTGDDEKLFF. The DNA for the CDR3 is TGCGCCAGCAGCATGACAGGGGACGACGAAAAACTGTTTTTT.

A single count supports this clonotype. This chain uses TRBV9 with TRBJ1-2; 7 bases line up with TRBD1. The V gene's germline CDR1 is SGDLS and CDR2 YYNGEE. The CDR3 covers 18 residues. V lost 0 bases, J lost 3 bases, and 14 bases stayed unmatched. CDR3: CASSVDPKQGLGYYGYTF. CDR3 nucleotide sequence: TGTGCCAGCAGCGTAGATCCCAAACAGGGGCTCGGGTACTATGGCTACACCTTC.